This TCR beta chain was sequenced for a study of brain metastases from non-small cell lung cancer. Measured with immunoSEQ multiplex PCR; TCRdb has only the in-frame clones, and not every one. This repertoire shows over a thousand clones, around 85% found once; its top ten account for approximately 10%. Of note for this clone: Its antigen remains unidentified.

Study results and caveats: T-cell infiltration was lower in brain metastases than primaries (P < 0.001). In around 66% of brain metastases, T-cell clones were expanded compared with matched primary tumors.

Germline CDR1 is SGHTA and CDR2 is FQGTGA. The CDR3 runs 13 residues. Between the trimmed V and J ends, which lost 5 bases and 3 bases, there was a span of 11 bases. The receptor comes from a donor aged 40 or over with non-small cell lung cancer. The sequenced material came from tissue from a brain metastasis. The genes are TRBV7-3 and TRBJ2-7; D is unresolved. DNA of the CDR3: TGTGCCAGCAGCATCCAGGTTATCTACGAGCAGTACTTC. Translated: CASSIQVIYEQYF.